This entry lists 20 T cell receptor beta chains sequenced from one sample in a study of shared T cell receptors in the human thymus. This table comes from immunoSEQ multiplex PCR, and its TCRdb copy is limited to in-frame clones, with some not included. The sample records almost 550,000 clones, 75% to 80% being singletons. A further study also used this sample, focusing on human thymus T cells.

The material sequenced was thymocytes. These receptors came from a boy younger than two with a congenital heart defect.

Only a few counts were recorded for this clone. The rearrangement links TRBV18 to TRBJ2-5, with D tentatively TRBD1 (5 bases). CDR3 length: 14 amino acids. CDR1 is KGHSH, CDR2 LQKENI, per germline. V lost 2 bases, J lost 2 bases, and 9 bases lay in between. CDR3 in DNA: TGTGCCAGCTCACCAGGGTCAGGGCAAGAGACCCAGTACTTC. This sequence encodes CASSPGSGQETQYF.

This clone was seen only once. The rearrangement uses TRBV18 and TRBJ1-1; possible D gene TRBD1, 6 bases. The V end lost 6 bases, the J end lost 5 bases, and 22 bases lay between the germline ends. The CDR3 totals 16 residues. The germline gives CDR1 KGHSH, CDR2 LQKENI. The CDR3 loop is CASSWTERFSWTEAFF. In DNA form, the CDR3 reads TGTGCCAGCTCTTGGACAGAACGGTTCTCGTGGACTGAAGCTTTCTTT.

This clone was seen just once. The J gene is TRBJ2-6, the V gene TRBV11-2, with TRBD1 matching 7 bases. V was pared by 1 base and J by 0 bases, with 3 bases of the junction left unmatched. This CDR3 is 17 amino acids long. Germline V gene lookup returns CDR1 SGHAT and CDR2 FQNNGV. The chain's CDR3 is CASSLGGQLSGANVLTF. The CDR3 nucleotides are TGTGCCAGCAGCTTAGGGGGACAGCTCTCTGGGGCCAACGTCCTGACTTTC.

This clone was counted only a few times. The chain carries TRBV27 and TRBJ1-2; the D gene is possibly TRBD1 (5 bases). The V end was cut by 7 bases, the J end by 3 bases, with 12 bases between. The V gene's germline CDR1 is MNHEY and CDR2 SMNVEV (reference sequence). The CDR3 is 13 amino acids. CDR3 sequence: CASKLGTDYGYTF. CDR3 nucleotides: TGTGCCAGCAAACTCGGGACTGACTATGGCTACACCTTC.

This clone was detected only a few times. J is TRBJ2-7 and V is TRBV30; the D gene is possibly TRBD2 (5 bases). The CDR3 runs 16 residues. The ends were cut back, 0 bases at V and 7 bases at J, with 22 bases in the middle. Germline loops: CDR1 GTSNPN, CDR2 SVGIG (reference sequence). DNA for the CDR3: TGTGCCTGGAGTGTAGGTCCCCCTTTTTGGAGGCCAGAGCAGTACTTC. This translates into CAWSVGPPFWRPEQYF. The full variable domain, its missing parts supplied by reference TRBV30 and TRBJ2-7, is SQTIHQWPATLVQPVGSPLSLECTVEGTSNPNLYWYRQAAGRGLQLLFYSVGIGQISSEVPQNLSASRPQDRQFILSSKKLLLSDSGFYLCAWSVGPPFWRPEQYFGPGTRLTVT.

This chain connects TRBV7-9 to TRBJ2-7; TRBD1 is a possible D gene (6 bases). This CDR3 spans 15 amino acids. With 3 bases removed from V and 0 bases from J, the gap between germline ends came to 12 bases. Germline loops: CDR1 SEHNR, CDR2 FQNEAQ (reference sequence). CDR3 sequence (DNA): TGTGCCAGCAGCTTTGGGGCAGGGGCCTCCTACGAGCAGTACTTC. The encoded protein is CASSFGAGASYEQYF.

V gene TRBV7-9 combines with J gene TRBJ2-7; 8 bases agree with TRBD2. Losses at the gene ends were 3 bases for V and 2 bases for J; bases not matched to a gene: 15. Germline assignment: CDR1 SEHNR and CDR2 FQNEAQ (reference sequence). The CDR3 sequence is 18 residues long. This chain's CDR3 is CASSFTAHWREDPYEQYF. The CDR3 nucleotides read TGTGCCAGCAGCTTTACGGCCCACTGGCGGGAGGACCCCTACGAGCAGTACTTC.

This clone was seen just once. This chain uses TRBV19 with TRBJ1-2, with 9 bases aligning to TRBD1. Germline V gene sequence: CDR1 LNHDA, CDR2 SQIVND (reference sequence). The V and J ends lost 4 bases and 3 bases, in that order; junction bases with no gene match: 15. This CDR3 is 18 amino acids long. The DNA for the CDR3 is TGTGCCAGTAGTACGCCGGGACAGGGATGGGCCGGGGACTATGGCTACACCTTC. Its translation is CASSTPGQGWAGDYGYTF.

This chain links TRBV25-1 with TRBJ2-2, with 11 nucleotides matching TRBD1. V lost 1 base to trimming and J lost 5 bases; unmatched junction nucleotides: 9. The CDR3 totals 18 residues. Germline V gives CDR1 MGHDK, CDR2 SYGVNS. The CDR3: CASSEFPPGTGGTGELFF. For the CDR3, the DNA is TGTGCCAGCAGTGAATTTCCCCCTGGGACAGGGGGGACCGGGGAGCTGTTTTTT.

The chain carries TRBV5-4 and TRBJ1-1; 9 positions match TRBD1. J lost 4 bases, V lost 4 bases, and 14 bases had no gene match. Germline values: CDR1 SGHNT, CDR2 YYREEE (reference sequence). The CDR3 is 17 amino acids. CDR3 protein: CASSPGAGQGNFTEAFF. The CDR3 DNA reads as TGTGCCAGCAGCCCTGGGGCGGGACAGGGAAACTTCACTGAAGCTTTCTTT. Supplemented by reference TRBV5-4 and TRBJ1-1, the full variable domain reads ETGVTQSPTHLIKTRGQQVTLRCSSQSGHNTVSWYQQALGQGPQFIFQYYREEENGRGNFPPRFSGLQFPNYSSELNVNALELDDSALYLCASSPGAGQGNFTEAFFGQGTRLTVV.

The chain uses TRBV28 and TRBJ2-1; the D gene is possibly TRBD2 (6 bases). V was pared by 3 bases and J by 8 bases, with 20 bases between. The CDR3 loop spans 16 amino acids. In germline, CDR1 is MDHEN, CDR2 SYDVKM. The CDR3 DNA is TGTGCCAGCAGTTTCCCCACAAAGCGGGTGGTAGATGAGCAGTTCTTC. It translates to CASSFPTKRVVDEQFF. The full variable domain, with the rest looked up from reference TRBV28 and TRBJ2-1, is DVKVTQSSRYLVKRTGEKVFLECVQDMDHENMFWYRQDPGLGLRLIYFSYDVKMKEKGDIPEGYSVSREKKERFSLILESASTNQTSMYLCASSFPTKRVVDEQFFGPGTRLTVL.

The chain carries TRBV7-2 and TRBJ2-3, with a possible D match to TRBD2 (5 bases). CDR1 and CDR2 from the germline V gene are SGHTA and FQGNSA. With 7 bases removed from V and 5 bases from J, the gap between germline ends came to 19 bases. The CDR3 runs to 15 residues. The CDR3 spells CASTLSPPRGDTQYF. CDR3 nucleotides: TGTGCCAGCACCCTGAGCCCTCCCCGGGGAGATACGCAGTATTTT.

To note about this clone: At one end the junction does not follow the germline gene, possibly because of a read error. This chain links TRBV5-6 with TRBJ2-5; TRBD1 agrees at 7 bases. This CDR3 has 16 amino acids. The germline V gene has CDR1 SGHDT and CDR2 YYEEEE. DNA of the CDR3: TGTGCCAGCACCTTGAACCACCGGGACAGACAAGAGACCCAGTACTTC. It codes for CASTLNHRDRQETQYF.

The chain recombines TRBV4-3 with TRBJ2-4; D is possibly TRBD2 (5 bases). The ends were cut back, 4 bases at V and 3 bases at J, with 7 bases in the middle. CDR3 length: 13 residues. The germline V gene encodes CDR1 LGHNA and CDR2 YSLEER. The CDR3 DNA sequence: TGCGCCAGCAGCCCCCGGGACAAAAACATTCAGTACTTC. Amino acid sequence: CASSPRDKNIQYF.

The chain joins TRBV19 to TRBJ2-7, with 7 bases fitting TRBD2. This CDR3 has 13 residues. The V gene end was trimmed by 7 bases and the J gene end by 0 bases; junction bases not matched to a gene: 3. From germline, CDR1 is LNHDA and CDR2 SQIVND (reference sequence). CDR3 loop: CASTREGSYEQYF. For the CDR3, the DNA is TGTGCCAGTACAAGGGAGGGCTCCTACGAGCAGTACTTC.

This rearrangement joins TRBV6-1 to TRBJ1-5, with 8 positions matching TRBD1. Germline-derived CDR1 and CDR2 are MNHNS and SASEGT. V shed 7 bases and J 2 bases; nucleotides not matched to a gene: 4. The CDR3 runs 14 residues. The CDR3 loop reads CASIDRGGNQPQHF. The CDR3 DNA follows: TGTGCCAGCATCGACAGGGGTGGCAATCAGCCCCAGCATTTT.

The chain is built from TRBV28 and TRBJ2-1; 7 bases fit TRBD1. Germline V gene data show CDR1 as MDHEN and CDR2 as SYDVKM. Trimming took 10 bases from V and 6 from J; bases not matched to a gene: 12. There are 14 residues in the CDR3. The CDR3 coding sequence is TGTGCCATCGATAAGGGGGCCCTCGGCAATGAGCAGTTCTTC. Amino acids: CAIDKGALGNEQFF.

The table lists this clone with a few counts. This rearrangement joins TRBV2 to TRBJ1-3; D is perhaps TRBD1 (5 bases). With 4 bases removed from V and 3 bases from J, the gap between germline ends came to 10 bases. This CDR3 is 14 amino acids long. In germline, CDR1 is SNHLY, CDR2 FYNNEI. CDR3 sequence (DNA): TGTGCCAGCAGTGTGACAGAGCATGGAAACACCATATATTTT. This gives the protein CASSVTEHGNTIYF.

The rearrangement uses TRBV5-6 and TRBJ1-1; 9 bases agree with TRBD1. The germline CDR1 and CDR2 sequences are SGHDT and YYEEEE. This CDR3 region has 14 residues. With V trimmed by 4 bases and J by 5 bases, 6 bases remained unmatched. CDR3 coding DNA: TGTGCCAGCAGCCCGACAGGGGGGATGACTGAAGCTTTCTTT. Its translation is CASSPTGGMTEAFF.

The chain recombines TRBV30 with TRBJ1-1, with D unclear. The CDR3 sequence is 14 residues long. The germline CDR1 and CDR2 sequences are GTSNPN and SVGIG (reference sequence). Trimming took off 0 bases at V and 1 base at J, with 9 bases between the two ends. CDR3 region: CAWSVRGRNTEAFF. The CDR3 DNA reads TGTGCCTGGAGTGTACGAGGCAGGAACACTGAAGCTTTCTTT.